Below, 10 T cell receptor beta chains from the same sample are listed, as sequenced in a study of T cells in Graves' hyperthyroidism and ophthalmopathy (dated by TCRdb to the late 2010s). The method was multiplex PCR. For sequencing, an Illumina HiSeq 2000 was employed. The TCR beta CDR3 regions were amplified from RNA transcripts. For the first round of RT-PCR on the TCR CDR3, the HTBI primer set was used together with the Qiagen OneStep RT-PCR kit. The public sequencing data were trimmed at Q25 with fastp and processed into clonotypes with MiXCR by TCRdb, which kept only in-frame beta chains. Every CDR3 protein is listed once, alongside the most common genes and DNA of its rows. The sample includes approximately 530,000 distinct CDR3 sequences, with 16% observed a single time. Jointly, the top ten make up approximately 20% of the sample. The sequenced sample was blood. These receptors were collected from a woman under 30 with Graves' hyperthyroidism.

A few counts support this clonotype. This sequence joins TRBV6-2 or TRBV6-3 and TRBJ1-1; D remains unclear. CDR3 length: 13 amino acids. Trimming stripped 0 bases from V and 4 bases from J, with 6 bases between. The germline V gene encodes CDR1 MNHEY and CDR2 SVGEGT. The CDR3 sequence is CASSYSPFTEAFF. For the CDR3, the DNA is TGTGCCAGCAGTTACTCTCCGTTCACTGAAGCTTTCTTT.

This clonotype was counted between two and nine times. This chain links TRBV20-1 with TRBJ1-5, with TRBD1 matching over 10 bases. Germline V gene data show CDR1 as DFQATT and CDR2 as SNEGSKA (reference sequence). After removal of 1 base from V and 4 bases from J, the junction contained 10 bases not matched to a gene. This CDR3 spans 17 amino acids. CDR3: CSARVSPGQGINQPQHF. The CDR3 region has the DNA TGCAGTGCTAGAGTGTCGCCGGGACAGGGGATAAATCAGCCCCAGCATTTT.

This clonotype was observed a few times. The V call is TRBV9, the J call TRBJ1-6; D is unresolved. Germline loops: CDR1 SGDLS, CDR2 YYNGEE. Between the trimmed V and J ends, which lost 0 bases and 7 bases, there was a span of 5 bases. This CDR3 has 13 residues. In DNA form, the CDR3 reads TGTGCCAGCAGCGTAGAATTGAATTCACCCCTCCACTTT. Translated: CASSVELNSPLHF.

This rearrangement joins TRBV6-1 to TRBJ1-2, with D unresolved. V shed 2 bases and J shed 4 bases, with 8 bases lying between them. CDR1 MNHNS and CDR2 SASEGT come from the germline V gene. CDR3 length: 13 amino acids. The CDR3 region is CASSESASYGYTF. Written as DNA, the CDR3 is TGTGCCAGCAGTGAATCGGCAAGCTATGGCTACACCTTC.

This clonotype came up a few times. This sequence joins TRBV6-1 and TRBJ1-5; 8 bases agree with TRBD1. Germline-derived CDR1 and CDR2 are MNHNS and SASEGT. CDR3 length: 13 amino acids. The V gene end was trimmed by 2 bases and the J gene end by 6 bases; junction bases not matched to a gene: 0. DNA for the CDR3: TGTGCCAGCAGTGAACAGGGGGCTCAGCCCCAGCATTTT. Protein: CASSEQGAQPQHF.

In this sample, this clonotype turned up a few times. V gene TRBV6-5 combines with J gene TRBJ2-3; D is possibly TRBD1 (6 bases). In germline, CDR1 is MNHEY, CDR2 SVGAGI. The CDR3 totals 13 residues. Deletions cut 2 bases from V and 10 bases from J, with 13 bases between. CDR3 amino acids: CASSYGGQTSQYF. In DNA form, the CDR3 reads TGTGCCAGCAGTTACGGGGGACAAACCTCGCAGTATTTT.

This clonotype was counted at least ten times. V and J are TRBV12-3 or TRBV12-4 and TRBJ2-1; 9 bases map to TRBD2. Trimming removed 5 bases from V and 6 bases from J; junction bases left unmatched: 11. The CDR3 has 16 amino acids. CDR3 in DNA: TGTGCCAGCAGTCCCTCGCGGGCGGGAGGGGGCAATGAGCAGTTCTTC. Encoded protein: CASSPSRAGGGNEQFF.

On this clonotype itself: A much larger clone is a single base away; this may be a read error. The chain employs TRBV15 and TRBJ2-7; perhaps TRBD1 as D (7 bases). This CDR3 region has 18 residues. CDR1 is LNHNV, CDR2 YYDKDF, per germline (reference sequence). For the CDR3, the DNA is TGTGCCACCAGCAGAGATGTGGGCGACAGGGAGGCGTCCTACGAGCTGTACTTC. It yields the protein CATSRDVGDREASYELYF. The variable domain in full, with the rest retrieved from reference TRBV15 and TRBJ2-7, is DAMVIQNPRYQVTQFGKPVTLSCSQTLNHNVMYWYQQKSSQAPKLLFHYYDKDFNNEADTPDNFQSRRPNTSFCFLDIRSPGLGDTAMYLCATSRDVGDREASYELYFGPGTRLTVT.

This clonotype was recorded at least ten times. The genes are TRBV5-1 and TRBJ2-1; 9 bases agree with TRBD2. V lost 4 bases to trimming and J lost 5 bases; unmatched junction nucleotides: 4. This CDR3 contains 14 residues. Germline V gives CDR1 SGHRS, CDR2 YFSETQ. The CDR3 here is CASSAGLANNEQFF. In DNA, the CDR3 is TGCGCCAGCAGCGCAGGACTAGCGAACAATGAGCAGTTCTTC.

This clonotype was observed a handful of times. V and J are TRBV11-2 and TRBJ2-5; 7 bases map to TRBD2. The length of the CDR3 is 16 residues. The V and J ends lost 5 bases and 7 bases, in that order; junction bases with no gene match: 16. The germline CDR1 and CDR2 sequences are SGHAT and FQNNGV. CDR3 nucleotides: TGTGCCAGCAGCCCGACGGCCTTGGGGAGGGCGGGGACCCAGTACTTC. As protein: CASSPTALGRAGTQYF.